Here is one TCR beta chain with its context. Naivety among CD8 cells was defined by CD45RO negativity and positive CCR7 selection, thereby excluding terminally differentiated effector memory CD45RA+ cells. The donors were all Caucasian adults (living in Nashville, Tennessee). The CDR3 has 14 residues. Germline CDR1 reads SQVTM; CDR2 reads ANQGSEA. Trimming took off 6 bases at V and 0 bases at J, with 12 bases between the two ends. The table came from immunoSEQ multiplex PCR; TCRdb's copy has only in-frame clones and leaves some out. This sample carries millions of clones, under 95% of them seen once, and the ten largest clones take more than 1.5%. This entry comes from a study of shared clonotypes between healthy human individuals.

The rearrangement links TRBV29-1 to TRBJ2-1; no clear D gene. Sequenced material: naive CD8+ T cells from PBMCs. The receptor was derived from a man younger than 35 in good health. Some clones in this sample may be carry-over from other donors' samples. This CDR3 is CSVRDWSSYNEQFF. The CDR3 DNA sequence: TGCAGCGTGCGCGACTGGAGCTCCTACAATGAGCAGTTCTTC.